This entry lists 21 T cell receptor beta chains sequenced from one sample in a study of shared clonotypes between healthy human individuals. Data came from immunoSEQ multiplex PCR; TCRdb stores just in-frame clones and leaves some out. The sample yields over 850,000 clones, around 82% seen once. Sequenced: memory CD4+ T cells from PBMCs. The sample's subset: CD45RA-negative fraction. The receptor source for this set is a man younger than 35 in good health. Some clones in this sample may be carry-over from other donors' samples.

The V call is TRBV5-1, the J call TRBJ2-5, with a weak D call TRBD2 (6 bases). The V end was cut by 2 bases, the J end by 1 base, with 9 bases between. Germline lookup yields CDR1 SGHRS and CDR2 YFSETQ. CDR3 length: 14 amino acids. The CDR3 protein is CASSFLATQETQYF. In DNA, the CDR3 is TGCGCCAGCAGCTTCCTAGCGACCCAAGAGACCCAGTACTTC.

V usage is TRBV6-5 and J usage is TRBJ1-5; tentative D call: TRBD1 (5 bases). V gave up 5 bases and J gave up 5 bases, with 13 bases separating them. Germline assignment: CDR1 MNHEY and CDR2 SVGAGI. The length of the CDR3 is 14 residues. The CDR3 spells CASSQRQWYQPQHF. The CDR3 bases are TGTGCCAGCAGTCAAAGACAGTGGTATCAGCCCCAGCATTTT.

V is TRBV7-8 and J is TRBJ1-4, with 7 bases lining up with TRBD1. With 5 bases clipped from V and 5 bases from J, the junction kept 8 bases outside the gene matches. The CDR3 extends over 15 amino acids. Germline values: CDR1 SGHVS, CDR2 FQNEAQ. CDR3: CASSPRKGANEKLFF. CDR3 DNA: TGTGCCAGCAGCCCCCGGAAGGGGGCAAATGAAAAACTGTTTTTT.

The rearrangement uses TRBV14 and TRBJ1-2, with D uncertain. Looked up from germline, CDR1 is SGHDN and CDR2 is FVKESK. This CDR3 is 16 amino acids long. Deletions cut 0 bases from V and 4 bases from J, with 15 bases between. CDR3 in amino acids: CASSQDFGLAGYGYTF. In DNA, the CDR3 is TGTGCCAGCAGCCAAGATTTTGGTCTGGCAGGCTATGGCTACACCTTC.

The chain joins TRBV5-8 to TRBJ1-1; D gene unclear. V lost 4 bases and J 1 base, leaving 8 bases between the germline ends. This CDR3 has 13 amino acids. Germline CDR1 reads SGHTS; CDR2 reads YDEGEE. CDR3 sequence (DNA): TGTGCCAGCAGCGCGGACCGGAACACTGAAGCTTTCTTT. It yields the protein CASSADRNTEAFF.

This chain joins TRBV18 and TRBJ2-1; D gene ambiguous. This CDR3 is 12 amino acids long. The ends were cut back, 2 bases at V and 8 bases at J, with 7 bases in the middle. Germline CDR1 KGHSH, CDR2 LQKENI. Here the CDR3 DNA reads TGTGCCAGCTCACCATCCGCAGATGAGCAGTTCTTC. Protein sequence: CASSPSADEQFF. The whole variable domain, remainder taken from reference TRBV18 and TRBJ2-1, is NAGVMQNPRHLVRRRGQEARLRCSPMKGHSHVYWYRQLPEEGLKFMVYLQKENIIDESGMPKERFSAEFPKEGPSILRIQQVVRGDSAAYFCASSPSADEQFFGPGTRLTVL.

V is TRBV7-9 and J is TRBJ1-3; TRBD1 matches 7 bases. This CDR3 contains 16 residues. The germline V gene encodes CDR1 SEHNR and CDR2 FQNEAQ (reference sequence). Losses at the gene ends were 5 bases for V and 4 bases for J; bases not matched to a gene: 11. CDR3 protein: CASSEPRTGLGNTIYF. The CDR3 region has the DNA TGTGCCAGCAGCGAACCTCGGACAGGTTTGGGAAACACCATATATTTT.

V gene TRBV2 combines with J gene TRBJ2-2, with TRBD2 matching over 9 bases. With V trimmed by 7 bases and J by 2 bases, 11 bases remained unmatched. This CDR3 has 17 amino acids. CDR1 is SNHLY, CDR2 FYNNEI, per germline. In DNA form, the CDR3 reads TGTGCCAGCACTCTCCCACGGACTAGCGTCAACACCGGGGAGCTGTTTTTT. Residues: CASTLPRTSVNTGELFF. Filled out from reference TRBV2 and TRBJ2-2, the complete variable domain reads EPEVTQTPSHQVTQMGQEVILRCVPISNHLYFYWYRQILGQKVEFLVSFYNNEISEKSEIFDDQFSVERPDGSNFTLKIRSTKLEDSAMYFCASTLPRTSVNTGELFFGEGSRLTVL.

CDR3 in amino acids: CASRTEDLSYEQYF. Here the CDR3 DNA reads TGTGCCAGCAGGACAGAAGACCTATCGTACGAGCAGTACTTC. The chain is built from TRBV2 and TRBJ2-7; D may be TRBD1 (5 bases). Germline-derived CDR1 and CDR2 are SNHLY and FYNNEI. Trimming pared 6 bases from V and 4 bases from J, leaving 16 bases between. The CDR3 consists of 14 residues.

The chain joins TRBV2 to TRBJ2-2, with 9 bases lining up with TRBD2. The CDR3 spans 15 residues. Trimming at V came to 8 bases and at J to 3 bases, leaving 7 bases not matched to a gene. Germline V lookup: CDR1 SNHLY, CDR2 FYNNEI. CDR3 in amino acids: CASRRVAGDTGELFF. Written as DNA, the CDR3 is TGTGCCAGCCGGAGGGTAGCGGGAGACACCGGGGAGCTGTTTTTT.

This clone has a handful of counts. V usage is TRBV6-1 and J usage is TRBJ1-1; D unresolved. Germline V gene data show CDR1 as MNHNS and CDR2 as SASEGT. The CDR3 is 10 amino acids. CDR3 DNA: TGTGCGGTGCGTTGGACTGAAGCTTTCTTT. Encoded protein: CAVRWTEAFF.

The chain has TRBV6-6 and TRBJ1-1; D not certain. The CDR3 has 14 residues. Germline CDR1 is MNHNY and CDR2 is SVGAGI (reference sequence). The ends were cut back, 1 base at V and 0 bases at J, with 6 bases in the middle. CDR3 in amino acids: CASSYWTVNTEAFF. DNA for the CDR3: TGTGCCAGCAGTTACTGGACTGTGAACACTGAAGCTTTCTTT.

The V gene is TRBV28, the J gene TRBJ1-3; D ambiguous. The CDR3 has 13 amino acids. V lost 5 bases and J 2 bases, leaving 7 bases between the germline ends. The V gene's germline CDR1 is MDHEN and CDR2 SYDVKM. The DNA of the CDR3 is TGTGCCAGCAGTCAGAGGGCTGGAAACACCATATATTTT. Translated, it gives CASSQRAGNTIYF.

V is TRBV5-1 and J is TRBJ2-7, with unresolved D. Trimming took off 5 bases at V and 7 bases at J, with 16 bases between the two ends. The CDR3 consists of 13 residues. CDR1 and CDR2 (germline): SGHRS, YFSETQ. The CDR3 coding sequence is TGCGCCAGCAGTCGACTTGATCAAACGGAGCAGTACTTC. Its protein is CASSRLDQTEQYF.

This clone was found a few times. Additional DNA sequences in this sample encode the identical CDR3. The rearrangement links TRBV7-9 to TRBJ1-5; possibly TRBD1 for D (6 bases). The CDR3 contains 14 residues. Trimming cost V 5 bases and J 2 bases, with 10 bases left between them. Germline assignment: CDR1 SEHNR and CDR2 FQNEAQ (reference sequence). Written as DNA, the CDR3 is TGTGCCAGCAGCCGAGGGGGGGGCAATCAGCCCCAGCATTTT. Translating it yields CASSRGGGNQPQHF.

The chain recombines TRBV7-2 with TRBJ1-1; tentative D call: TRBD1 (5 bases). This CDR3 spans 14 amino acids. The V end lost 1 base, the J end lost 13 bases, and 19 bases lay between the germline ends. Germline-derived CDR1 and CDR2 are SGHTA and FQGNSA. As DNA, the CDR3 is TGTGCCAGCAGCTTAGGGGGCAGGGAAGTGTCGGATTTCTTT. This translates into CASSLGGREVSDFF.

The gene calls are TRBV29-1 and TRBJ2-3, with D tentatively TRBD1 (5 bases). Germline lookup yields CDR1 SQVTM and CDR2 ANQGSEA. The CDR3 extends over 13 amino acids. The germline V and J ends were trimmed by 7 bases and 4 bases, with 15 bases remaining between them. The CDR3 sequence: CSACVWGSDTQYF. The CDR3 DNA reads TGCAGCGCCTGCGTTTGGGGCTCAGATACGCAGTATTTT.

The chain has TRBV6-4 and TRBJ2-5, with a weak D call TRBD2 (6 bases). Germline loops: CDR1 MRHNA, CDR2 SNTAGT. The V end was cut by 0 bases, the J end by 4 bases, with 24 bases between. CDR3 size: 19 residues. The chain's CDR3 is CASSDSRPQSTPEGETQYF. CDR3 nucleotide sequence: TGTGCCAGCAGTGACTCAAGGCCCCAGTCGACCCCGGAGGGAGAGACCCAGTACTTC.

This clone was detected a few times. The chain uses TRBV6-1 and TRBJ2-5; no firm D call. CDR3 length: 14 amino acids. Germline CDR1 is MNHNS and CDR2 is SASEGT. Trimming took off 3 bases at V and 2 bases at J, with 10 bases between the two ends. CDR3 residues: CASSESQYQETQYF. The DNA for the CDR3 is TGTGCCAGCAGTGAGTCGCAGTATCAAGAGACCCAGTACTTC.

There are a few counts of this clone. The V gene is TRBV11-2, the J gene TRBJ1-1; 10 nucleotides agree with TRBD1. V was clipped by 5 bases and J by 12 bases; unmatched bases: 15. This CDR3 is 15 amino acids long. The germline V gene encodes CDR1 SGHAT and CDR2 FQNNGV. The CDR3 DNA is TGTGCCAGCAGCGTTCCCGGGACAGGGGTAAACAAGCCTTTCTTT. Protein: CASSVPGTGVNKPFF.

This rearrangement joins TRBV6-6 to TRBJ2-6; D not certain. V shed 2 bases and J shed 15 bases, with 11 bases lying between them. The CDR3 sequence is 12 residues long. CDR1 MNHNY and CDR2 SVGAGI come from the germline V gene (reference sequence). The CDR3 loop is CASSYGSGHLTF. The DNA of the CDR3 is TGTGCCAGCAGTTACGGTTCTGGGCACCTGACTTTC.